The subject of this entry is one T cell receptor (beta chain). This record comes from a study of blood T cell repertoires in COVID-19. In the authors' methods: Counts of nucleated cells, estimated from reference gene primer amplification, were obtained. Sequencing used immunoSEQ multiplex PCR; TCRdb keeps in-frame clones, though not all of them. The D gene and trimming were derived from the DNA, and the V and J assignments and clone size from that table. This repertoire shows over 200,000 clones, roughly 80% found once; its top ten account for approximately 5%. Specimen: peripheral blood. This TCR was recovered from a human donor in a cohort sampled during active COVID-19.

CDR3 sequence (DNA): TGCGCCAGCAGCGCTTCCGGGACTAGCGGGACTTCTTACGAGCAGTACTTC. Protein sequence: CASSASGTSGTSYEQYF. The V gene is TRBV5-1, the J gene TRBJ2-7; the match to TRBD2 covers 13 bases. This CDR3 region has 17 residues. Germline lookup yields CDR1 SGHRS and CDR2 YFSETQ. The trim removed 4 bases at V and 4 bases at J, leaving 11 bases unmatched.